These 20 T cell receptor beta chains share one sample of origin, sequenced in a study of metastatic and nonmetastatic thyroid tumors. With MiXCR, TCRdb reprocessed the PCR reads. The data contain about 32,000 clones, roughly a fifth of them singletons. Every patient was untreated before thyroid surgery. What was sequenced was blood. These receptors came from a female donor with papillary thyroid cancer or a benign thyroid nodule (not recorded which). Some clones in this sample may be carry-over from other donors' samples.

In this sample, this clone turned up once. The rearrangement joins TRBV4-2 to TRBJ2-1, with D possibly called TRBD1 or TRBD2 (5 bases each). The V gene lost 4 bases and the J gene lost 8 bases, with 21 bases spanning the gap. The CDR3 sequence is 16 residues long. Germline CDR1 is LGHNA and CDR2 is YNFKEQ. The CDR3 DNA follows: TGTGCCAGCAGCCCCGGGACCGCAATCTCCCGATATGAGCAGTTCTTC. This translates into CASSPGTAISRYEQFF.

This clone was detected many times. CDR3 residues: CAWSFRDTGELFF. The CDR3 nucleotides are TGTGCCTGGAGCTTTAGGGACACCGGGGAGCTGTTTTTT. V and J are TRBV30 and TRBJ2-2; D unresolved. The germline CDR1 and CDR2 sequences are GTSNPN and SVGIG (reference sequence). The CDR3 has 13 amino acids. V was cut by 3 bases and J by 3 bases, with 8 bases left in between.

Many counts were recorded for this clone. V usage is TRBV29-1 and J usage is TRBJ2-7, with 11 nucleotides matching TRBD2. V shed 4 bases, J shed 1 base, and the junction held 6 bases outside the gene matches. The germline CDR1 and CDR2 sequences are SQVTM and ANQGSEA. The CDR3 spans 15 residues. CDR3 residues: CSVVPSSGGSYEQYF. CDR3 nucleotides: TGCAGCGTTGTCCCTTCTAGCGGGGGGTCCTACGAGCAGTACTTC.

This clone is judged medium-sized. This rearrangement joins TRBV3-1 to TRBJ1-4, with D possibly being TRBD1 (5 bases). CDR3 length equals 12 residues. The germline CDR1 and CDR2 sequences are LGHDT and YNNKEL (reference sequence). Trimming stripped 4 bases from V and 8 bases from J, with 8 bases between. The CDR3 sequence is CASSPGGEKLFF. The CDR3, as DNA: TGTGCCAGCAGCCCCGGGGGAGAAAAACTGTTTTTT.

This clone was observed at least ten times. CDR3 loop: CASSFTSTNEKLFF. The DNA of the CDR3 is TGTGCCAGCAGCTTTACCTCAACTAATGAAAAACTGTTTTTT. The J gene is TRBJ1-4, the V gene TRBV7-9; D is unresolved. Trimming left V 3 bases short and J 0 bases short, with 5 bases between. CDR3 size: 14 residues. The germline V gene has CDR1 SEHNR and CDR2 FQNEAQ (reference sequence).

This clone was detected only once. The CDR3 DNA reads TGTGCCAGCAGCCGAACCGGGACGACGAGCACAGATACGCAGTATTTT. Translation gives CASSRTGTTSTDTQYF. The rearrangement links TRBV7-8 to TRBJ2-3, with D perhaps matching TRBD1 or TRBD2 (5 bases each). CDR3 length: 16 amino acids. The germline gives CDR1 SGHVS, CDR2 FQNEAQ. Deletions cut 5 bases from V and 0 bases from J, with 15 bases between.

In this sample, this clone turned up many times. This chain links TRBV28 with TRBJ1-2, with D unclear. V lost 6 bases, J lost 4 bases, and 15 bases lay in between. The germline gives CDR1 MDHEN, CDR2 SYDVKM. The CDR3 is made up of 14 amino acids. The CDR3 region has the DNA TGTGCCAGCAGCCTTCAACACCTCGCCTATGGCTACACCTTC. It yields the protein CASSLQHLAYGYTF.

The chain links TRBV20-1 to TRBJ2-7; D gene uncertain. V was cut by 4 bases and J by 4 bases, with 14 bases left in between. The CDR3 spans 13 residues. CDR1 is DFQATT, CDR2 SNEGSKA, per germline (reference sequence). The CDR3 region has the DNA TGCAGTGCTAAGGTGGGTACCGATTACGAGCAGTACTTC. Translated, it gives CSAKVGTDYEQYF.

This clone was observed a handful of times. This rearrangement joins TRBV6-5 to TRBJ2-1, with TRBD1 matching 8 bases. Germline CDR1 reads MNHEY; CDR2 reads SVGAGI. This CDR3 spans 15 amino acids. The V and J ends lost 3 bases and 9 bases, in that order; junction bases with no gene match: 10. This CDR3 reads CASSYGRGRVSEQFF. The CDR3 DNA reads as TGTGCCAGCAGTTATGGCAGGGGGCGTGTGAGTGAGCAGTTCTTC.

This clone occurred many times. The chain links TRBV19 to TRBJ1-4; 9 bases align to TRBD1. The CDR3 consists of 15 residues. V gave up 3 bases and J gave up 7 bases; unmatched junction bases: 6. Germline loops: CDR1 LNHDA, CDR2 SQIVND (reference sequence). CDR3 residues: CASSMTGTGREKLFF. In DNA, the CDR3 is TGTGCCAGTAGTATGACCGGGACAGGGCGTGAAAAACTGTTTTTT.

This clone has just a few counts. CDR3 bases: TGTGCCTGGTTATACAGGGACTCCTACAATGAGCAGTTCTTC. Translating it yields CAWLYRDSYNEQFF. The chain is built from TRBV30 and TRBJ2-1, with D perhaps matching TRBD1 (6 bases). Germline-derived CDR1 and CDR2 are GTSNPN and SVGIG (reference sequence). Deletions cut 5 bases from V and 0 bases from J, with 11 bases between. The CDR3 runs to 14 residues.

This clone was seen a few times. The chain's CDR3 is CASRAGTGSLVTQYF. CDR3 nucleotides: TGCGCCAGCAGAGCCGGGACAGGGTCGTTAGTTACGCAGTATTTT. This chain connects TRBV10-1 to TRBJ2-3, with TRBD1 matching over 9 bases. This CDR3 region has 15 residues. J lost 8 bases, V lost 6 bases, and 12 bases had no gene match. CDR1 WNHNN and CDR2 SYGVQD come from the germline V gene (reference sequence).

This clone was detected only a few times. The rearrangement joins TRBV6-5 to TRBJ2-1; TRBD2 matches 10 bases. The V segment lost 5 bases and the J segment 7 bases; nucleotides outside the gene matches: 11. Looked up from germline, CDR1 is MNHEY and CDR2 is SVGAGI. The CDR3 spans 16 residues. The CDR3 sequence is CASSPISSGSRNEQFF. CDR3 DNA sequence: TGTGCCAGCAGTCCGATCTCTAGCGGGAGTAGGAATGAGCAGTTCTTC.

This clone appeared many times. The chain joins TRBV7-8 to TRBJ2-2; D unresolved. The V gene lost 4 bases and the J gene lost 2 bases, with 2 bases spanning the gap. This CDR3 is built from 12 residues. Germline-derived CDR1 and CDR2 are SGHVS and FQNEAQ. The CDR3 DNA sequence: TGTGCCAGCAGCTCTAACACCGGGGAGCTGTTTTTT. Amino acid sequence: CASSSNTGELFF.

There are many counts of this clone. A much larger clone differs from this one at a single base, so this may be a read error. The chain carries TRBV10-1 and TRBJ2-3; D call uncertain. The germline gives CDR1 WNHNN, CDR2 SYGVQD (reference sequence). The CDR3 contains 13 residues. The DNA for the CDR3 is TGCGCCGGCAGTGAGGCTGGGACAGATACGCAGTATTTT. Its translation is CAGSEAGTDTQYF.

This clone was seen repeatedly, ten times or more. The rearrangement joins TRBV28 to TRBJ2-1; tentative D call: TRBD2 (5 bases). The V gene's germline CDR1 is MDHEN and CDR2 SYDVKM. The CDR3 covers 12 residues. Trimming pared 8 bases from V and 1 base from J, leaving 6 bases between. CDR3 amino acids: CASRESYNEQFF. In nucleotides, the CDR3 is TGTGCCAGCCGGGAATCCTACAATGAGCAGTTCTTC.

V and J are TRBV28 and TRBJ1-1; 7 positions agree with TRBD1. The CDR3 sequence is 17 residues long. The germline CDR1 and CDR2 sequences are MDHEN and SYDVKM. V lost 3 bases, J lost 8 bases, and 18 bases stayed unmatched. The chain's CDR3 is CASSFLSAGQVKAEAFF. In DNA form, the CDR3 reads TGTGCCAGCAGTTTCCTTTCTGCCGGACAGGTCAAGGCCGAAGCTTTCTTT.

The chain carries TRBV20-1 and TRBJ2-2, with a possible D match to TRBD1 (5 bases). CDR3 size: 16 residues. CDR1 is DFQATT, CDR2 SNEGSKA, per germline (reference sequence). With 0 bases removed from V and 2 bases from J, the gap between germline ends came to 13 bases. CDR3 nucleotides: TGCAGTGCTAGAGATCTGACAGATCCCAACACCGGGGAGCTGTTTTTT. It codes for CSARDLTDPNTGELFF.

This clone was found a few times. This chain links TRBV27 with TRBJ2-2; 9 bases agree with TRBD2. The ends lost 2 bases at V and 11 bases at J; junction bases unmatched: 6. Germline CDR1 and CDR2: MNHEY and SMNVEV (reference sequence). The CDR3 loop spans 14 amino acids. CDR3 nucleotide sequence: TGTGCCAGCAGTTTACTAGCGGGGCTTCCTGAGCTGTTTTTT. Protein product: CASSLLAGLPELFF.

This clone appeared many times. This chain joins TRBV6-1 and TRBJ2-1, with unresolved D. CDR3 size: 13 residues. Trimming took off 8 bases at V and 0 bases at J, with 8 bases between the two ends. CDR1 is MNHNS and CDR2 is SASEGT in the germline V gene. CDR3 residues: CASGSSSYNEQFF. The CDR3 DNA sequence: TGTGCCAGCGGGTCGAGCTCCTACAATGAGCAGTTCTTC.